This T cell receptor beta chain came from a study of blood T cell repertoires in COVID-19. Turning to the study itself: Samples representing acute and convalescent COVID-19 were sourced from the United States, Italy and Spain. PBMCs, B-cell-depleted T cells, or T cells provided the cDNA or gDNA that made up the material.

Original processing notes: Nucleated cell number was recorded as an estimate derived from reference gene primer amplification. Here immunoSEQ multiplex PCR was the method, and the copy in TCRdb shows in-frame clones only, minus some. The DNA was the basis for D and trimming; V, J and clone size are from that table. The sample includes about 300,000 clones, about 91% of them seen just once. Per germline, CDR1 KGHDR and CDR2 SFDVKD. The J segment lost 1 base and the V segment lost 9 bases, leaving 7 bases of the junction unmatched. The CDR3 is made up of 15 amino acids. What was sequenced was peripheral blood. The rearrangement joins TRBV24-1 to TRBJ2-2, with TRBD1 identical over 7 bases. The sequence was collected from a woman in her 30s who had recovered from COVID-19. The CDR3 loop is CATSPGTENTGELFF. The CDR3 nucleotides read TGTGCCACCTCCCCAGGGACAGAGAACACCGGGGAGCTGTTTTTT.